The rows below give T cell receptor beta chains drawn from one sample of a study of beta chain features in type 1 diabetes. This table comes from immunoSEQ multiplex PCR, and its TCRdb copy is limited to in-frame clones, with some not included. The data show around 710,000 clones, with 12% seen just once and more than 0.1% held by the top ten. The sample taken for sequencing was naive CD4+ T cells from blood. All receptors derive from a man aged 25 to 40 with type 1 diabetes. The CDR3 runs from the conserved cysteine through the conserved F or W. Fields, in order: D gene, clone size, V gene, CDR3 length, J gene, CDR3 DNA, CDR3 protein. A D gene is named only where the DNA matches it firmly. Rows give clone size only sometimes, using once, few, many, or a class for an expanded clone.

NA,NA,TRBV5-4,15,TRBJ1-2,TGTGCCAGCAGCTTGGTGGGCACAACTAACTATGGCTACACCTTC,CASSLVGTTNYGYTF
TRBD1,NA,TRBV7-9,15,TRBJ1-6,TGTGCCAGCAGCATGGGACAGGCTTTTAATTCACCCCTCCACTTT,CASSMGQAFNSPLHF
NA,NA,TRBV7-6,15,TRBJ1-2,TGTGCCAGCAGCTTAGAGCCGGAGGGGAGCTATGGCTACACCTTC,CASSLEPEGSYGYTF
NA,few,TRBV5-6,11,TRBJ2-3,TGTGCCAGCAGCAATGTAGATACGCAGTATTTT,CASSNVDTQYF
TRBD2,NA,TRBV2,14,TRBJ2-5,TGTGCCAGTCAGGGACTAACCTTTCAAGAGACCCAGTACTTC,CASQGLTFQETQYF
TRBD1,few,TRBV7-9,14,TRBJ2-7,TGTGCCAGCAGCTTCGGGACAGAGCCCTACGAGCAGTACTTC,CASSFGTEPYEQYF
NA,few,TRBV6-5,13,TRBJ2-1,TGTGCCAGCAGTCGGATCGAGTACAATGAGCAGTTCTTC,CASSRIEYNEQFF
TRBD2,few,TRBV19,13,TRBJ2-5,TGTGCCAGTAGTAAGACTAGCGTGGAGACCCAGTACTTC,CASSKTSVETQYF
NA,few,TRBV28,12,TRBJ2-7,TGTGCCAGCAGTTTAGAGTGGAACGAGCAGTACTTC,CASSLEWNEQYF
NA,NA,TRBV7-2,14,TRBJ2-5,TGTGCCAGCAGGGCGGCACAGGGAGGCGAGACCCAGTACTTC,CASRAAQGGETQYF
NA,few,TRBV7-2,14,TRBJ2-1,TGTGCCAGCAGCTTAGTTGGGGGCTACAATGAGCAGTTCTTC,CASSLVGGYNEQFF
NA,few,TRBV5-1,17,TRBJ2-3,TGCGCCAGCAGCACCGGGACTTTCCCGTTAATAGGAGATACGCAGTATTTT,CASSTGTFPLIGDTQYF
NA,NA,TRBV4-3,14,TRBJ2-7,TGCGCCAGCAGCCAAGTAAGGGGTTCCTACGAGCAGTACTTC,CASSQVRGSYEQYF
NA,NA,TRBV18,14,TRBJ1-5,TGTGCCAGCTCACCGGGGAGCTATGATCAGCCCCAGCATTTT,CASSPGSYDQPQHF
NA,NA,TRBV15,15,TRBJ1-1,TGTGCCACCAGCGGTGAAGCCTCGGAGAACACTGAAGCTTTCTTT,CATSGEASENTEAFF
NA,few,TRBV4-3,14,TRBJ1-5,TGCGCCAGCAGCCAAGATCGGGGGTTCGGGGCCCAGCATTTT,CASSQDRGFGAQHF
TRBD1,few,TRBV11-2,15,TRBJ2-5,TGTGCCAGCACCCCAGGGGACAGGGGGGCAGAGACCCAGTACTTC,CASTPGDRGAETQYF
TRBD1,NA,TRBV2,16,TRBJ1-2,TGTGCCAGCAGTGAAATATACTCGGCAGGGGGCGCAGGCTACACCTTC,CASSEIYSAGGAGYTF
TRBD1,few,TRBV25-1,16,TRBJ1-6,TGTGCCAGCAGTGCGACAGGGAGCTCCTATAATTCACCCCTCCACTTT,CASSATGSSYNSPLHF
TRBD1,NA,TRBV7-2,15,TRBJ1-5,TGTGCCAGCAGCTTTGGGACAGGGGGCAATCAGCCCCAGCATTTT,CASSFGTGGNQPQHF
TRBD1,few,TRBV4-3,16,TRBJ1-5,TGCGCCAGCAGCCAAGATCTAGGGACAGGGGCTCAGCCCCAGCATTTT,CASSQDLGTGAQPQHF
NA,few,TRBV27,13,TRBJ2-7,TGTGCCAGCAGTTTATCGATAAATCTCGAGCAGTACTTC,CASSLSINLEQYF
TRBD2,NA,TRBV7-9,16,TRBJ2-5,TGTGCCAGCAGCTTAACTAGCGGGGGGGTACAAGAGACCCAGTACTTC,CASSLTSGGVQETQYF
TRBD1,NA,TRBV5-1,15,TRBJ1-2,TGCGCCAGCAGCCTGGCAACAGGGGGGAACTATGGCTACACCTTC,CASSLATGGNYGYTF
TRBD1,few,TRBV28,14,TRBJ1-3,TGTGCCAGCAGTTTGCCAGGGGGCGGAAACACCATATATTTT,CASSLPGGGNTIYF
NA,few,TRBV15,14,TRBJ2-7,TGTGCCACCAGCAGAGATCTCGTGGACTACGAGCAGTACTTC,CATSRDLVDYEQYF
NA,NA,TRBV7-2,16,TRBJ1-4,TGTGCCAGCAGCTGGAACCAGGGCCAACCAGGTGAAAAACTGTTTTTT,CASSWNQGQPGEKLFF
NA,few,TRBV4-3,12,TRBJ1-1,TGCGCCAGCAGCCAAGATCAGACTGAAGCTTTCTTT,CASSQDQTEAFF
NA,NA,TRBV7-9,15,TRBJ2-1,TGTGCCAGCAGCTTAAGGGGGAACTCCCTCAATGAGCAGTTCTTC,CASSLRGNSLNEQFF
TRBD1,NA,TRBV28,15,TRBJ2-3,TGTGCCAGCAGTTCCCCCGGACAGGGCACAGATACGCAGTATTTT,CASSSPGQGTDTQYF
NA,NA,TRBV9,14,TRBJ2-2,TGTGCCAGCAGCGCAGACCCGAACACCGGGGAGCTGTTTTTT,CASSADPNTGELFF
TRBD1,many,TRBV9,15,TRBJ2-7,TGTGCCAGCAGCGCTTCGACAGGGCTGACGGACGAGCAGTACTTC,CASSASTGLTDEQYF
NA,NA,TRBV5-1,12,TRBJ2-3,TGCGCCAGCACCGACCTGGAAGATACGCAGTATTTT,CASTDLEDTQYF
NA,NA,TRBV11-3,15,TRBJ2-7,TGTGCCAGCAGCCTTCAAGCGGTTCCATCCTACGAGCAGTACTTC,CASSLQAVPSYEQYF
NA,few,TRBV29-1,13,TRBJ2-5,TGCAGCGTTGATGGTGTAGGTGGCGAGACCCAGTACTTC,CSVDGVGGETQYF
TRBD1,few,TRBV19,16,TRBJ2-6,TGTGCCAGTAGCCCGACAGGGGGCTTTGGGGCCAACGTCCTGACTTTC,CASSPTGGFGANVLTF
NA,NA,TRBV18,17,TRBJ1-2,TGTGCCAGCTCACTTTCAACGGACATTCCCTCTAACTATGGCTACACCTTC,CASSLSTDIPSNYGYTF
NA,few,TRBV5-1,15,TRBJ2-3,TGCGCCAGCAGCTTGGTGGCGACTGGTTCGGATACGCAGTATTTT,CASSLVATGSDTQYF
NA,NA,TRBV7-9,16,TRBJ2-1,TGTGCCAGCAGACTTCACGGAGGGGTTGCCTACAATGAGCAGTTCTTC,CASRLHGGVAYNEQFF
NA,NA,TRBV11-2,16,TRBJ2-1,TGTGCCAGCAGCCTTGTACTTACACCCTCCTACAATGAGCAGTTCTTC,CASSLVLTPSYNEQFF
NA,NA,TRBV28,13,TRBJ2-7,TGTGCCAGCAGTCGTCTCAGGGTTTACGAGCAGTACTTC,CASSRLRVYEQYF
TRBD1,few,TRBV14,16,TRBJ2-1,TGTGCCAGCAGCCAACTAGGGGGCCTATCCTACAATGAGCAGTTCTTC,CASSQLGGLSYNEQFF
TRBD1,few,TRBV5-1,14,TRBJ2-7,TGCGCCAGCAGCGGTACAGGGGTCCACTACGAGCAGTACTTC,CASSGTGVHYEQYF
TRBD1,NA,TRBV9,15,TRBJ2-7,TGTGCCAGCAGCGTAGAGGGACAGGGATATCACGAGCAGTACTTC,CASSVEGQGYHEQYF
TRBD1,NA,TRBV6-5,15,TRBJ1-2,TGTGCCAGCAGTTACAGAGGACAGGGGCCGGATGGCTACACCTTC,CASSYRGQGPDGYTF